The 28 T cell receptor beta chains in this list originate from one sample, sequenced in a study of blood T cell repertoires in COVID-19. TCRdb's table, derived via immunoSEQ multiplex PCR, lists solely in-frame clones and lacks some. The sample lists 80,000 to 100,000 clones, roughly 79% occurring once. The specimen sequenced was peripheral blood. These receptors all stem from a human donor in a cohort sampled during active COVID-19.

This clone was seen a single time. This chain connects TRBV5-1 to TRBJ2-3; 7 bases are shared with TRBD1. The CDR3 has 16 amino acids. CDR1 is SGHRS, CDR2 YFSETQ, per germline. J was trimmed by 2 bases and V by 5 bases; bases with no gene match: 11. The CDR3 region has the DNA TGCGCCAGCAGGCGCCACCGGGACAGCCCCACAGATACGCAGTATTTT. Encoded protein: CASRRHRDSPTDTQYF. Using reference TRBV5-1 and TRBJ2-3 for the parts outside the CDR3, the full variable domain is KAGVTQTPRYLIKTRGQQVTLSCSPISGHRSVSWYQQTPGQGLQFLFEYFSETQRNKGNFPGRFSGRQFSNSRSEMNVSTLELGDSALYLCASRRHRDSPTDTQYFGPGTRLTVL.

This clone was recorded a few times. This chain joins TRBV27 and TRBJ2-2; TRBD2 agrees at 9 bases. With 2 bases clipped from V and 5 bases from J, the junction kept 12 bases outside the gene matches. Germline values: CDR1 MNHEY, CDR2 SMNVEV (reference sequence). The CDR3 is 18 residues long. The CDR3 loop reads CASSLRGSGSPGTGELFF. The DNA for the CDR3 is TGTGCCAGCAGTTTAAGGGGTAGCGGGAGCCCCGGGACCGGGGAGCTGTTTTTT.

The DNA for the CDR3 is TGCGCCAGCAGCCAATCCGCCACAGGACTAGCGGGGGACAATGAGCAGTTCTTC. Its translation is CASSQSATGLAGDNEQFF. V is TRBV4-1 and J is TRBJ2-1, with 13 bases lining up with TRBD2. This CDR3 comprises 18 residues. Trimming removed 2 bases from V and 5 bases from J; junction bases left unmatched: 9. Per the germline V gene, CDR1 is MGHRA and CDR2 is YSYEKL.

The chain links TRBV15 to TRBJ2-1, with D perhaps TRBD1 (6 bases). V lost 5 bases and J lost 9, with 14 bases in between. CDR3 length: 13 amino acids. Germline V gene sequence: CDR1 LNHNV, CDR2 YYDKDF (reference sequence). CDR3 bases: TGTGCCACCAGCGGACACAGCAGGGGTGAGCAGTTCTTC. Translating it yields CATSGHSRGEQFF.

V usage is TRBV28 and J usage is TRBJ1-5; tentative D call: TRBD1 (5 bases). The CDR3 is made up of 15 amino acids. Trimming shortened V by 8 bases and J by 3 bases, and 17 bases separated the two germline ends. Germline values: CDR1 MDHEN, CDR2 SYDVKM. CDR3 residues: CASRGSGSFNQPQHF. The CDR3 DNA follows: TGTGCCAGCCGGGGGTCAGGAAGCTTCAATCAGCCCCAGCATTTT.

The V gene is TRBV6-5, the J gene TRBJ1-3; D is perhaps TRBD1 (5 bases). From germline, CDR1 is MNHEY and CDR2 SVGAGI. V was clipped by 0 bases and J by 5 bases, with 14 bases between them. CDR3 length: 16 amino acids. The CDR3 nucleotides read TGTGCCAGCAGTTACTCGAAATCCAGGGCCAGAAACACCATATATTTT. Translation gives CASSYSKSRARNTIYF.

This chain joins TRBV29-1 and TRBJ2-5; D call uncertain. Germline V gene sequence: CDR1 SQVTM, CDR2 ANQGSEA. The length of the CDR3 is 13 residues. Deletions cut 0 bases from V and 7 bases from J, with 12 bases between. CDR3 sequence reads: CSVEDRRSRTQYF. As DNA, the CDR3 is TGCAGCGTTGAAGATCGGCGGTCCAGGACCCAGTACTTC.

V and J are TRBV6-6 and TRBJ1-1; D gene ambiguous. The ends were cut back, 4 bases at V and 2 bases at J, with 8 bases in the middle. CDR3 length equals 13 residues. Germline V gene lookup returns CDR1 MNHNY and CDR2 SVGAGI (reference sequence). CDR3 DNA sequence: TGTGCCAGCAGTTCCAGACAAAACACTGAAGCTTTCTTT. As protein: CASSSRQNTEAFF.

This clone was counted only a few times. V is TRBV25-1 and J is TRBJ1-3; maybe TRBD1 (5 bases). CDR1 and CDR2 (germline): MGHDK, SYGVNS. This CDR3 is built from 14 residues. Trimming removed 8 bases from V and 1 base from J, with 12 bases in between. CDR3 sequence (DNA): TGTGCCAGCTCCGAATACAGGTCTGGAAACACCATATATTTT. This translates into CASSEYRSGNTIYF.

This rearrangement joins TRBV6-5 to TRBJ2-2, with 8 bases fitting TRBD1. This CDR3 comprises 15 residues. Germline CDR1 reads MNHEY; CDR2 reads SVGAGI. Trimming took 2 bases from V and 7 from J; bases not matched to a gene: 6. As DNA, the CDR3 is TGTGCCAGCAGTTACGCCGGGACAGGTATCGGGGAGCTGTTTTTT. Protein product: CASSYAGTGIGELFF.

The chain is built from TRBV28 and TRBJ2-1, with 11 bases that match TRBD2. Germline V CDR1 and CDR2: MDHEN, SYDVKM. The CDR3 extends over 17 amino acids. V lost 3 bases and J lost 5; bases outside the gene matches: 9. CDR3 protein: CASSFPLRLAGNNEQFF. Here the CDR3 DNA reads TGTGCCAGCAGTTTCCCCCTTCGACTAGCGGGAAACAATGAGCAGTTCTTC.

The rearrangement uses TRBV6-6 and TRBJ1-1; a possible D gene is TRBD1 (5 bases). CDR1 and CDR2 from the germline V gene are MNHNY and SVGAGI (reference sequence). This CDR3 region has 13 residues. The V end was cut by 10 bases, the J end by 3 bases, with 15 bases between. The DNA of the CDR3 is TGTGCCACCCGCTCCCAGGGTTACACTGAAGCTTTCTTT. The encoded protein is CATRSQGYTEAFF.

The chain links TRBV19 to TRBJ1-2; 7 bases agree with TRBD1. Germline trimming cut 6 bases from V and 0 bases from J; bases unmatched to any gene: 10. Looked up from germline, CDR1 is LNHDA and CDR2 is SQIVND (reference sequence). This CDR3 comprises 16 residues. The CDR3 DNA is TGTGCCAGTAGACGCCGGGACAGCATCACTAACTATGGCTACACCTTC. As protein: CASRRRDSITNYGYTF.

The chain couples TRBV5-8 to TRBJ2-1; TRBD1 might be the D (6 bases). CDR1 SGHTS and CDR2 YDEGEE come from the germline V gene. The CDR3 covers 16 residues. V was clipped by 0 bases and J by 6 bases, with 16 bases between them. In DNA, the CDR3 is TGTGCCAGCAGCTTGGTCGGGACATCGACGGGCAATGAGCAGTTCTTC. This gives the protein CASSLVGTSTGNEQFF.

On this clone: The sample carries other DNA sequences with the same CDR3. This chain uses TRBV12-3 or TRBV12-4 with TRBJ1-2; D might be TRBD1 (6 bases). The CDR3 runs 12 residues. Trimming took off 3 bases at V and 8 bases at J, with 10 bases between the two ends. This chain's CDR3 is CASSFGGAGYTF. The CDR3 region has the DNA TGTGCCAGCAGTTTCGGGGGGGCCGGCTACACCTTC.

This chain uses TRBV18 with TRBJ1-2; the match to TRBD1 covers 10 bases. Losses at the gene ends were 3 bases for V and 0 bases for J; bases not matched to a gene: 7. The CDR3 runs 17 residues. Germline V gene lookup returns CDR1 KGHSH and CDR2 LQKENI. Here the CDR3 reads CASSPPTGQGANYGYTF. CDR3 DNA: TGTGCCAGCTCACCCCCTACCGGACAGGGGGCTAACTATGGCTACACCTTC.

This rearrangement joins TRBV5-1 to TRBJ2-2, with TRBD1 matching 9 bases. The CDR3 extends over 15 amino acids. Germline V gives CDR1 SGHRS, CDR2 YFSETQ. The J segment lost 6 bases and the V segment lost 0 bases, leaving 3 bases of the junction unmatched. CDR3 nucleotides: TGCGCCAGCAGCTTGGGTGGACAGGGGCCCGGGGAGCTGTTTTTT. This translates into CASSLGGQGPGELFF.

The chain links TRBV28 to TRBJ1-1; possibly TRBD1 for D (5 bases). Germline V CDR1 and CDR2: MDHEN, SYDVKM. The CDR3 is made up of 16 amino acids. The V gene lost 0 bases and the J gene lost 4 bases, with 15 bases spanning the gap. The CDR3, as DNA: TGTGCCAGCAGTTTATGGGGGGGGACCTCTGGCACTGAAGCTTTCTTT. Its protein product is CASSLWGGTSGTEAFF. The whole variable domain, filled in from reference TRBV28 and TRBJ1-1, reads DVKVTQSSRYLVKRTGEKVFLECVQDMDHENMFWYRQDPGLGLRLIYFSYDVKMKEKGDIPEGYSVSREKKERFSLILESASTNQTSMYLCASSLWGGTSGTEAFFGQGTRLTVV.

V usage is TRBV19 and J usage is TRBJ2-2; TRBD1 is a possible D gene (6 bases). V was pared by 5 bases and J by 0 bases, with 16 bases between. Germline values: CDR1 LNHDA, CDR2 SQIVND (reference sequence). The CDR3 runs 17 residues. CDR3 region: CASSGDRKGANTGELFF. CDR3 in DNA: TGTGCCAGTAGTGGAGACAGGAAAGGCGCGAACACCGGGGAGCTGTTTTTT.

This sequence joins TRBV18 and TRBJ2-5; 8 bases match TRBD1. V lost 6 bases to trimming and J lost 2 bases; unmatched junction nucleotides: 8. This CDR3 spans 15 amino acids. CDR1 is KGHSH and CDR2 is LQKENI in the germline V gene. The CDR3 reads CASSSGQGVQETQYF. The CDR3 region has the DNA TGTGCCAGCTCTTCCGGACAGGGTGTGCAAGAGACCCAGTACTTC.

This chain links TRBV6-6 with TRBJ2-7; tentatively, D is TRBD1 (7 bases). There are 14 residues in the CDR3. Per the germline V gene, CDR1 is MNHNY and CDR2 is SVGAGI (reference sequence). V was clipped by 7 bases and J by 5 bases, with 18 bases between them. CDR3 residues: CASIDETGRNEQYF. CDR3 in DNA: TGTGCCAGCATCGACGAGACAGGGAGGAACGAGCAGTACTTC.

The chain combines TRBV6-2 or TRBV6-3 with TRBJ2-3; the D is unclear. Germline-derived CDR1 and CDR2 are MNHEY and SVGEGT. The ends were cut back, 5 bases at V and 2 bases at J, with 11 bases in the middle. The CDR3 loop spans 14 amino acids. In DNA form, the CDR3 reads TGTGCCAGCAGTCCCTACTCTTTCACAGATACGCAGTATTTT. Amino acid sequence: CASSPYSFTDTQYF.

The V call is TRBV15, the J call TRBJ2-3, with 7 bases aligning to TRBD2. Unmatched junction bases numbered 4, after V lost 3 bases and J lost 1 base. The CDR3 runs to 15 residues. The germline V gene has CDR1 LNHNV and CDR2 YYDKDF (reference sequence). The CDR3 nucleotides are TGTGCCACCAGCAGGTGGGCGGGGGGCACAGATACGCAGTATTTT. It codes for CATSRWAGGTDTQYF. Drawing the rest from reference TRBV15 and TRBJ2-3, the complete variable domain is DAMVIQNPRYQVTQFGKPVTLSCSQTLNHNVMYWYQQKSSQAPKLLFHYYDKDFNNEADTPDNFQSRRPNTSFCFLDIRSPGLGDTAMYLCATSRWAGGTDTQYFGPGTRLTVL.

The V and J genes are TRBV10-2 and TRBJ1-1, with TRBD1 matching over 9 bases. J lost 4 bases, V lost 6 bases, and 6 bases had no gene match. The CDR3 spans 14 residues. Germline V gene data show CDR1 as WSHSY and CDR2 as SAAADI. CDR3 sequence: CASRLGQGSTEAFF. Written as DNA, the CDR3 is TGCGCCAGCAGACTAGGACAGGGGAGCACTGAAGCTTTCTTT.

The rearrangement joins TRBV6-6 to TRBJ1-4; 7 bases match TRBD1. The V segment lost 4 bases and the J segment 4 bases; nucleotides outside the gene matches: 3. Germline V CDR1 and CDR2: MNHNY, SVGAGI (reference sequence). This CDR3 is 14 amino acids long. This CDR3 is CASSSGQNNEKLFF. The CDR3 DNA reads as TGTGCCAGCAGTTCGGGACAGAATAATGAAAAACTGTTTTTT.

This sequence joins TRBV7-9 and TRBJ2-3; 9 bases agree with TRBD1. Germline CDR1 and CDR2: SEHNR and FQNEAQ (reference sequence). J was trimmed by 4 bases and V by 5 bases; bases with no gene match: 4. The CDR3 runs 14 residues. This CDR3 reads CASSADRGADTQYF. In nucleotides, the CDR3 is TGTGCCAGCAGCGCCGACAGGGGGGCAGATACGCAGTATTTT.

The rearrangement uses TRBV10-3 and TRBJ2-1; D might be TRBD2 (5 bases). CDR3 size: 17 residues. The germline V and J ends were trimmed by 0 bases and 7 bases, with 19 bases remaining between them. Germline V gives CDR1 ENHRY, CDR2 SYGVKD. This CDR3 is CAISESTPSPIQNEQFF. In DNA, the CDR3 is TGTGCCATCAGTGAGTCGACCCCTAGCCCGATTCAGAATGAGCAGTTCTTC.

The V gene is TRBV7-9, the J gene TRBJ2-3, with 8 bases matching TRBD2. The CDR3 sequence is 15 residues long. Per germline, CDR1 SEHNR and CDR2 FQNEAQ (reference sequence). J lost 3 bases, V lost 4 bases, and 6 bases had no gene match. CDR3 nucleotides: TGTGCCAGCAGCTCGGCGGGAGGATCTACAGATACGCAGTATTTT. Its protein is CASSSAGGSTDTQYF.